This T cell receptor (beta chain) was documented in a study of blood T cell repertoires in COVID-19. Original methodology: Nucleated cell counts were estimated from reference gene primer amplification. TCRdb keeps only in-frame clones here, not all; method: immunoSEQ multiplex PCR. V and J calls plus clone size are reproduced from that table; the DNA served to infer D and trimming. This sample has 150,000 to 160,000 clones, with nearly 80% found just once. Specimen: peripheral blood. The TCR sequence derives from a man aged 80 or over with acute or convalescent COVID-19.

This chain's CDR3 is CASTGGQGDLYNEQFF. The CDR3 region has the DNA TGTGCCAGCACCGGGGGACAGGGTGACCTTTACAATGAGCAGTTCTTC. The chain has TRBV27 and TRBJ2-1; 9 bases match TRBD1. CDR3 length equals 16 residues. The V and J ends lost 7 bases and 4 bases, in that order; junction bases with no gene match: 11. From germline, CDR1 is MNHEY and CDR2 SMNVEV (reference sequence).